This T cell receptor beta chain was retrieved from a study of OX40 agonist ivuxolimab in advanced cancers. The method was immunoSEQ multiplex PCR; TCRdb's version includes in-frame clones alone and lacks a portion of them. The sample yields some 45,000 clones, approximately 86% seen once. The clonotype was recovered from an adult with an advanced solid tumor such as melanoma, head and neck, liver or kidney cancer. Source: CD4+ or CD8+ T cells sorted from blood, taken in a trial of the OX40 agonist ivuxolimab.

CDR3 nucleotide sequence: TGTGCCAGCAGCCATAGTCCTGGGGCGGAGCAGTTCTTC. It codes for CASSHSPGAEQFF. The chain uses TRBV16 and TRBJ2-1, with D possibly matching TRBD1 (5 bases). The CDR3 extends over 13 amino acids. V gave up 3 bases and J gave up 10 bases, with 13 bases separating them. Germline CDR1 reads KGHSY; CDR2 reads FQNENV.